The T cell receptor (beta chain) under discussion was sequenced for a study of T cell responses to AZD1222 COVID-19 vaccine. Study-level findings and limits: Baseline serology detected seropositivity in only five or six AZD1222 recipients. A mostly white British donor set with more females was recruited, and clonal diversity was possibly underestimated. Repertoire sampling was restricted to post-peak T cell response timepoints.

This CDR3 has 15 residues. The germline CDR1 and CDR2 sequences are SQVTM and ANQGSEA. V gave up 2 bases and J gave up 4 bases, with 15 bases separating them. A note on this clone: Its specificity is unknown.

TCRdb's copy holds only in-frame clones and misses some; the assay was immunoSEQ multiplex PCR. The sample holds more than 120,000 clones; roughly 86% are singletons and the top ten take roughly 5.4%. The clonotype originates from an adult who received the MenACWY meningococcal vaccine as a control. This material consisted of peripheral blood, taken 28 days after the second dose of the MenACWY control vaccine. The chain links TRBV29-1 to TRBJ2-1, with a tentative D call TRBD1 (6 bases). In DNA, the CDR3 is TGCAGCGTTGAAACTTCCAGGACAGTTTACAATGAGCAGTTCTTC. Its protein is CSVETSRTVYNEQFF.